This TCR beta chain was captured in a study of siplizumab effects on memory and regulatory T cells. General study results and limits: The diversity of naive T cells seemed greater than that of memory cells, and their alloresponse contribution seemed major. Among sequences traceable to unstimulated CD4+ memory cells, alloreactive ones were significantly reduced by siplizumab.

A remark on this clone: Its antigen remains unknown.

CDR1 is SGHTS, CDR2 YDEGEE, per germline. The CDR3 covers 17 residues. V lost 0 bases and J 0 bases, leaving 10 bases between the germline ends. In each sample, 80,000 to 100,000 TCR templates were assayed. The repertoire was sequenced with immunoSEQ multiplex PCR; TCRdb's copy has only in-frame clones and lacks some. The data contain some 100,000 clones, under 95% of them singletons. This clonotype was obtained from a human donor in good health. The sequenced material came from CD8+ T cells sorted from blood. This sequence joins TRBV5-8 and TRBJ1-6; maybe TRBD1 (6 bases). This CDR3 is CASSLARRGSYNSPLHF. In DNA, the CDR3 is TGTGCCAGCAGCTTGGCGCGCAGGGGCTCCTATAATTCACCCCTCCACTTT.